This T cell receptor beta chain emerged from a study of blood T cell repertoires in COVID-19. Study context: The United States, Italy and Spain supplied acute and convalescent COVID-19 samples. Sample material is recorded as cDNA or gDNA derived from T cells, B-cell-depleted T cells, or PBMCs.

CDR3 size: 16 residues. The V end was cut by 3 bases, the J end by 4 bases, with 15 bases between. Germline CDR1 and CDR2: SGHTA and FQGNSA. Original processing notes: Amplifying reference gene primers gave estimates of nucleated cell counts. The assay was immunoSEQ multiplex PCR, and TCRdb's table has in-frame clones only and misses some. That table furnishes V, J and clone size, whereas the DNA furnished D and trimming. Among over 300,000 clones listed, more than 70% were seen once. Sequences were obtained from peripheral blood. This sequence was found in a man in his forties with acute or convalescent COVID-19. This chain links TRBV7-2 with TRBJ1-4, with no clear D. The CDR3 nucleotides are TGTGCCAGCAGCTTCCGACATACCGGGGTTAATGAAAAACTGTTTTTT. This sequence encodes CASSFRHTGVNEKLFF.